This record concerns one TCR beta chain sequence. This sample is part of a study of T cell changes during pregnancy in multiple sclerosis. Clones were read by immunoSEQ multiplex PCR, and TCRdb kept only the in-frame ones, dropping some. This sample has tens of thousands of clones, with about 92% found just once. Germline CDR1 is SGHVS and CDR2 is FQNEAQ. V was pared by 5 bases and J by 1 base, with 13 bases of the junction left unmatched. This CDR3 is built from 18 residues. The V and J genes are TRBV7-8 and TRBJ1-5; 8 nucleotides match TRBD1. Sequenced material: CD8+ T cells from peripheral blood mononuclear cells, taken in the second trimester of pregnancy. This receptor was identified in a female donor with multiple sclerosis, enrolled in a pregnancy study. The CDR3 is CASSQLGTGGESNQPQHF. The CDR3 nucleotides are TGTGCCAGCAGCCAGTTAGGAACAGGGGGTGAGAGCAATCAGCCCCAGCATTTT.